The entry below describes one T cell receptor beta chain. This clone was seen a few times. Which antigen it targets is not known. The read ends 3 residues before the CDR3 terminus; that terminus is restored from the germline J gene. The data stem from a study of T cell clonality in common variable immunodeficiency (dated by TCRdb to between 2015 and 2017). The CDR3 holds 14 amino acids from the cysteine to the phenylalanine. Shown are 33 bases from within the CDR3, in frame from base 1. Per the germline V gene (reference sequence), DFQATT is the CDR1 and SNEGSKA is the CDR2. V has 4 bases trimmed and J has 5 bases trimmed; junction bases matching no gene number 6. Diagnosis of CVID followed standard criteria, namely serum IgG, IgA and/or IgM below the normal range together with specific antibody deficiency. There were around 45 subjects in the CVID group (about 15 female and approximately 30 male), ranging in age from about 9 to 70 years, with a mean age of 40. Predominantly Caucasian heritage was noted among both the CVID patients and the healthy controls. All CVID subjects had received replacement immunoglobulin therapy for at least one year at the time of study participation. When blood was collected, none of the CVID subjects were ill or on immunomodulatory or immunosuppressive medication. From each donor, about 4.5 to 9 ml of heparinized peripheral whole blood was collected. Genomic DNA from adults with common variable immune deficiency (CVID) and from healthy adult controls was used to sequence TCRbeta CDR3 repertoires. Diluted blood was subjected to density centrifugation over Hypaque 1077 or Ficoll-Paque for isolation of peripheral blood mononuclear cells. Genomic DNA was obtained from unsorted mononuclear cells through either Qiagen column purification or a centrifugation-based method.

CVID samples and control samples contributed equivalent amounts of genomic DNA as sequencing input. For every sample, a 60 bp segment covering the rearranged TCRbeta CDR3 region was amplified and then sequenced. TCRbeta amplification used the immunoSEQ assay, a bias-corrected multiplex PCR with high-throughput sequencing. From the authors' description of their analysis: Each unique nucleotide sequence was treated as a clone and annotated with V, D and J genes, copy number and frequency. Sequences were labeled productive if in frame, and non-productive if out of frame or containing stop codons. As previously described, Shannon's entropy was used to calculate clonality. The predicted amino acid sequences of productive clones were used to derive the mean CDR3 Kyte-Doolittle hydropathy. Scaled V gene usage was hierarchically clustered using Manhattan distance and complete linkage with the R hclust function. Sharing of clones by CDR3 amino acid sequence was evaluated by resampling 12 repertoires per group over 100 rounds. The repertoires were searched for some 70 published EBV-specific TCRbeta sequences and 245 published CMV-specific TCRbeta sequences. Two CVID samples that yielded fewer than 10,000 sequences were excluded from the analysis, so around 40 CVID repertoires were retained. TCRdb re-hosts the immuneACCESS table, in-frame sequences only. Its copies lack some clones; in the studies checked, an unresolved V gene accounts for under half of them, and the cause for the rest is not known. That table gives V, J and clone size, and the DNA gave D and trimming. With roughly 42,000 clones recorded, this sample contains no clone counted only once. The ten largest clones represent 5% to 6.5% of the sample.

Overall study outcomes, separate from this receptor: Fewer TCRbeta clones were shared among CVID subjects than among healthy controls (p < 0.0001). CVID TCRbeta sequences were reported to have fewer deletions and N-nucleotide insertions and to lack highly modified clones with 13 or more V deletions. Even though DNA input was the same, control samples had an average of about 89,000 unique sequences each, compared with roughly 32,000 in CVID samples. According to the authors, finding the cause of the higher clonality in CVID would require sequencing the repertoires of T cell subpopulations. TCRbeta clonality was higher in CVID subjects than in healthy controls (t-test p = 0.018), and the increase was most characteristic of about a third of subjects. Correlations between repertoire features and clinical complications were limited by patient heterogeneity within the CVID cohort.

This receptor was obtained from a human donor with common variable immunodeficiency. The chain joins TRBV20-1 to TRBJ2-5; TRBD1 agrees with 11 junctional bases. Sequencing was done on a sample of peripheral blood mononuclear cells. CDR3 DNA, as far as it was read: TGCAGTGCTACGGACAGGGGGCGCGGGGAGACC. It translates as CSATDRGRGET. The entire CDR3 protein reads CSATDRGRGETQYF.